The entry below describes one T cell receptor (beta chain). Antigen: not known. This sample is part of a study of OX40 agonist ivuxolimab in advanced cancers. Study-level background: Participants, 80% to 90% male, averaged roughly 60 years of age, ranging from 23 to 79.

Study-level points and caveats: By week 6 at 0.1 to 3.0 mg/kg, blood CD4+ and CD8+ T cells had expanded clonally.

Generated by immunoSEQ multiplex PCR, the TCRdb table keeps only in-frame clones and is missing some. The sample yields approximately 100,000 clones, 90% seen once. Germline assignment: CDR1 SGHRS and CDR2 YFSETQ. This CDR3 contains 16 residues. V was pared by 0 bases and J by 1 base, with 10 bases between. This receptor was obtained from an adult with an advanced solid tumor such as melanoma, head and neck, liver or kidney cancer. The chain has TRBV5-1 and TRBJ2-2; D gene ambiguous. Sequenced material: CD4+ or CD8+ T cells sorted from blood, taken in a trial of the OX40 agonist ivuxolimab. The CDR3 region has the DNA TGCGCCAGCAGCTTGGAAGCCCTTGGGAACACCGGGGAGCTGTTTTTT. Protein sequence: CASSLEALGNTGELFF.